Listed below are T cell receptor beta chains from one sample, sequenced in a study of blood T cell repertoires in COVID-19. TCRdb keeps only in-frame clones here, not all; method: immunoSEQ multiplex PCR. The profile shows roughly 210,000 clones, around four fifths of them singletons. The sample was peripheral blood. Receptors originate from a woman of 80 years or more with COVID-19, enrolled during active disease. CDR3s include the opening cysteine and the closing phenylalanine or tryptophan. A D gene is named only where the DNA matches it firmly. Only part of the rows carry a size: once, few, many, or a class if the clone is expanded.

cdr3_length d_call clone_size j_call v_call cdr3_nt cdr3_aa
14 NA NA TRBJ1-5 TRBV6-6 TGTGCCAGCAGTCTCGGGGAGTCCAATCAGCCCCAGCATTTT CASSLGESNQPQHF
15 NA NA TRBJ1-2 TRBV24-1 TGTGCCACCAGTGATCCTTCCTTGGGGGGAGGAGGCTACACCTTC CATSDPSLGGGGYTF
14 NA NA TRBJ1-1 TRBV2 TGTGCCAGCAGAAACAGGGATAGGAACACTGAAGCTTTCTTT CASRNRDRNTEAFF
14 TRBD1 NA TRBJ2-1 TRBV7-2 TGTGCCAGCGCACCGGGACAGGGATATAATGAGCAGTTCTTC CASAPGQGYNEQFF
13 NA NA TRBJ2-1 TRBV6-5 TGTGCCAGCAAAATCGGGGAATACAATGAGCAGTTCTTC CASKIGEYNEQFF
13 NA NA TRBJ1-1 TRBV28 TGTGCCACCTCGATTGGAGTAAGCACTGAAGCTTTCTTT CATSIGVSTEAFF
12 NA NA TRBJ1-2 TRBV6-2/TRBV6-3 TGTGCCAGCAGTTACCAGGGAAATGGCTACACCTTC CASSYQGNGYTF
13 NA NA TRBJ1-6 TRBV2 TGTGCCAGCAGGTTTCAGGGGAATTCACCCCTCCACTTT CASRFQGNSPLHF
13 TRBD2 NA TRBJ2-3 TRBV10-3 TGTGCCATCTTGCGGGGGGGGACAGATACGCAGTATTTT CAILRGGTDTQYF
13 TRBD1 NA TRBJ2-2 TRBV27 TGTGCCAGCAGTCTGGACAGGGCCGGGGAGCTGTTTTTT CASSLDRAGELFF
16 NA NA TRBJ2-2 TRBV25-1 TGTGCCAGCAGTGAGCCCCGAGTAAGGGGCACCGGGGAGCTGTTTTTT CASSEPRVRGTGELFF
13 NA once TRBJ1-2 TRBV5-1 TGCGCCAGCAGCCAACAGGATGGGGATGGCTACACCTTC CASSQQDGDGYTF
15 NA NA TRBJ1-1 TRBV7-2 TGTGCCAGCAGCTCAACAGGGACCATGAACACTGAAGCTTTCTTT CASSSTGTMNTEAFF
13 TRBD1 NA TRBJ1-6 TRBV30 TGTGCCTGGACGGGACAGGGGGGATCACCCCTCCACTTT CAWTGQGGSPLHF
16 TRBD1 NA TRBJ1-4 TRBV28 TGTGCCAGCAGTTTACAGGGGACAGGGAGTAACGAAAAACTGTTTTTT CASSLQGTGSNEKLFF
16 TRBD2 NA TRBJ2-1 TRBV3-1/TRBV3-2 TGTGCCAGCAGCTTCCGAGGCGGGGGGGCCTATGGTGAGCAGTTCTTC CASSFRGGGAYGEQFF
16 NA NA TRBJ2-7 TRBV7-9 TGTGCCAGCAGCGGCTGGGCAGGGGAGGGGTCCTACGAGCAGTACTTC CASSGWAGEGSYEQYF
14 NA NA TRBJ2-4 TRBV28 TGTGCCAGCAGTCACAGGGGAGGATATGGCATTCAGTACTTC CASSHRGGYGIQYF
17 NA NA TRBJ2-5 TRBV3-1/TRBV3-2 TGTGCCAGCAGCCAAGTTCGAGGGATAGGGGGACAAGAGACCCAGTACTTC CASSQVRGIGGQETQYF
15 NA NA TRBJ2-1 TRBV6-6 TGTGCCAGCAGTTACCTGGACACGGTCGACAATGAGCAGTTCTTC CASSYLDTVDNEQFF
16 TRBD1 NA TRBJ1-3 TRBV7-6 TGTGCCAGCAGCTTAGCCCGACAGGGGACGGGAAACACCATATATTTT CASSLARQGTGNTIYF
15 NA NA TRBJ1-1 TRBV11-2 TGTGCCAGCAGCCCGTCGGACACCCTGAACACTGAAGCTTTCTTT CASSPSDTLNTEAFF
13 NA NA TRBJ1-1 TRBV9 TGTGCCAGCAGCTCGACAGGTAACACTGAAGCTTTCTTT CASSSTGNTEAFF
15 TRBD1 NA TRBJ1-6 TRBV6-6 TGTGCCAGCAGTCCCCGGGACAGGGGAGATTCACCCCTCCACTTT CASSPRDRGDSPLHF
14 TRBD1 NA TRBJ1-2 TRBV10-3 TGTGCCATCAGGACAGGGATGGCTAACTATGGCTACACCTTC CAIRTGMANYGYTF